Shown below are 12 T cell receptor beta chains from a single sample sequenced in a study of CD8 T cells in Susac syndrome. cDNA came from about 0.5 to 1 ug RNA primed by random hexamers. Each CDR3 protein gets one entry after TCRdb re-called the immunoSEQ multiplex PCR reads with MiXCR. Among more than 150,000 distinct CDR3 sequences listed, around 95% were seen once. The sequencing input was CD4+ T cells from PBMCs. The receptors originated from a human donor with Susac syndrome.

CDR3: CASSQGRSSNQPQHF. The CDR3 DNA reads TGTGCCAGTAGTCAAGGGCGGTCGAGCAATCAGCCCCAGCATTTT. The V call is TRBV19, the J call TRBJ1-5; D is unclear. V lost 5 bases and J 1 base, leaving 12 bases between the germline ends. This CDR3 contains 15 residues. The germline V gene encodes CDR1 LNHDA and CDR2 SQIVND (reference sequence).

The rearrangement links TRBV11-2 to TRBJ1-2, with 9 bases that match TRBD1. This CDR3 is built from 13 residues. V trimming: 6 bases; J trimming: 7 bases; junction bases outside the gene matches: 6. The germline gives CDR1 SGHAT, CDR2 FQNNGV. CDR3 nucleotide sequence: TGTGCCAGCAGTTCGGACAGGGGCTTTGGCTACACCTTC. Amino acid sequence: CASSSDRGFGYTF.

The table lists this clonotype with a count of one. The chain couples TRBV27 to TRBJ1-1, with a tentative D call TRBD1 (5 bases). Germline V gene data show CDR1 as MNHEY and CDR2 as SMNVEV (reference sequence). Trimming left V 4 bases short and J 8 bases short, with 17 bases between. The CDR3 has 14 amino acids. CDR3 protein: CASSSSLTGGEAFF. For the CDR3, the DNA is TGTGCCAGCAGTTCCTCGTTGACGGGGGGGGAAGCTTTCTTT.

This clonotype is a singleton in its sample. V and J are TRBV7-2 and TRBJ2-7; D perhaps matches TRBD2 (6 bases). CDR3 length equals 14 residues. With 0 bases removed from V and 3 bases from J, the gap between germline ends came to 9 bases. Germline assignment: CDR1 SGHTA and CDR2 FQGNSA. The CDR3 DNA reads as TGTGCCAGCAGCTTAGCGGGACTCATCTACGAGCAGTACTTC. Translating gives CASSLAGLIYEQYF.

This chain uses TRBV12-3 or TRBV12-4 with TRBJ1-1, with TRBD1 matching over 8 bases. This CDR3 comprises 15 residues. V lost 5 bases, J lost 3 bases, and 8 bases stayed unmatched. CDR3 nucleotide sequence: TGTGCCAGCAGTAGACAGGGGCCGAGCGACACTGAAGCTTTCTTT. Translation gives CASSRQGPSDTEAFF.

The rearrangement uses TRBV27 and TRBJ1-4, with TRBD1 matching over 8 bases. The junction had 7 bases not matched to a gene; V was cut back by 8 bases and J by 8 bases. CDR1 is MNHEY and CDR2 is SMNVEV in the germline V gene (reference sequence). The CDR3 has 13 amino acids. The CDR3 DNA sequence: TGTGCCAGCCAAGACAGGGGACGAGAAAAACTGTTTTTT. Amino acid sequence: CASQDRGREKLFF.

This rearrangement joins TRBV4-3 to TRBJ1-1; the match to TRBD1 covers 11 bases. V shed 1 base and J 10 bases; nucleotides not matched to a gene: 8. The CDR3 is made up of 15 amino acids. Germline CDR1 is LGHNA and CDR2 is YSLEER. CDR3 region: CASSQVSGQGASAFF. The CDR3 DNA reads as TGCGCCAGCAGCCAAGTCTCTGGACAGGGGGCCTCAGCTTTCTTT.

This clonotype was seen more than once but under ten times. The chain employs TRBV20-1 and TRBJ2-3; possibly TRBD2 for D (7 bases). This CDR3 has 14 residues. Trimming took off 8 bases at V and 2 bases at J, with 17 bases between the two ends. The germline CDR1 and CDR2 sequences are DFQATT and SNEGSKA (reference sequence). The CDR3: CSTKGGRSTDTQYF. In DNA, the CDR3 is TGCAGTACAAAGGGGGGGAGGTCCACAGATACGCAGTATTTT.

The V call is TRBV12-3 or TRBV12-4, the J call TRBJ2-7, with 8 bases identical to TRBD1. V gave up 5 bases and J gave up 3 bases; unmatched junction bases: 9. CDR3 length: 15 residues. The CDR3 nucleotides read TGTGCCAGCAGTCCCTCTGGGACAGGTAACTACGAGCAGTACTTC. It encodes CASSPSGTGNYEQYF.

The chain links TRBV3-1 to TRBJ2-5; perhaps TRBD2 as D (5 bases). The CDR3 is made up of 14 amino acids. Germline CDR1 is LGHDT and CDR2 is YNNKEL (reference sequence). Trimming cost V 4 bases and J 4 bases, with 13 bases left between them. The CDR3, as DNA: TGTGCCAGCAGCCTCTACGGGGTTCGAGAGACCCAGTACTTC. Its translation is CASSLYGVRETQYF.

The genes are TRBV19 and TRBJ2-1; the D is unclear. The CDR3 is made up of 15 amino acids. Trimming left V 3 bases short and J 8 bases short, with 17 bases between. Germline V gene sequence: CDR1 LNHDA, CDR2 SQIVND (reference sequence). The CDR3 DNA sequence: TGTGCCAGTAGTATCGTCCTAGTGGGCCCCCATGAGCAGTTCTTC. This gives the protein CASSIVLVGPHEQFF.

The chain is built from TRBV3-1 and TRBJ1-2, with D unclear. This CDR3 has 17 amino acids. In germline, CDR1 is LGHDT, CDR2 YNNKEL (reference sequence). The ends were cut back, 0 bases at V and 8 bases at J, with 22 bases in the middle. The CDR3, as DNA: TGTGCCAGCAGCCAAGACCAATTACGACAAGCCGCTAGGGGCTACACCTTC. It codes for CASSQDQLRQAARGYTF.